Listed below are T cell receptor beta chains from one sample, sequenced in a study of shared clonotypes between healthy human individuals. Repertoires were generated with immunoSEQ multiplex PCR, while TCRdb's copy carries only in-frame clones and drops some. The data contain 2 million or so clones, just under 95% of them singletons. Sample: naive CD8+ T cells sorted from blood. The receptors stem from a man aged 18 to 35 in good health. CDR3s include the opening cysteine and the closing phenylalanine or tryptophan. Clone size is stated in some rows and not others, as once, few, many or a class when expanded.

V gene | CDR3 length | clone size | CDR3 protein
TRBV5-1 | 16 | . | CASSPYGLAGGQTQYF
TRBV5-1 | 17 | . | CASSLGTGTGGQYEQYF
TRBV5-4 | 12 | . | CASSLVAGSQYF
TRBV5-6 | 13 | . | CASSLLGAHEQYF
TRBV5-3 | 13 | . | CARSAGTNYEQYF
TRBV7-9 | 16 | . | CASSSPGVSSYNEQFF
TRBV10-3 | 13 | . | CAILGSGTDTQYF
TRBV6-1 | 13 | . | CASSEARGREQYF
TRBV9 | 13 | . | CASSSGGSYEQYF
TRBV5-1 | 17 | . | CASSSSPVAGMMNEQFF
TRBV29-1 | 12 | . | CSVVVSTDTQYF
TRBV13 | 13 | . | CASSLGTSETQYF
TRBV7-9 | 15 | . | CASSPRTGGAETQYF
TRBV25-1 | 15 | . | CASSEVGGSGNTIYF
TRBV6-5 | 14 | . | CASSYGGVDQPQHF
TRBV13 | 12 | . | CASRGSSYEQYF
TRBV27 | 14 | . | CASSQTGTSTEAFF
TRBV19 | 14 | once | CASISGNSNQPQHF